These 25 T cell receptor beta chains were sequenced from one sample in a study of neurological immune-mediated disorders (dated by TCRdb to between 2017 and 2020). Library method: 5' RACE. The sequencer was an Illumina HiSeq 2500. The public reads were reanalyzed by TCRdb: fastp trimming at Q25, MiXCR alignment, in-frame beta chains only. Each record represents a unique CDR3 protein, reported with the most common genes and DNA among its rows. Counted in this sample were tens of thousands of distinct CDR3 sequences; more than 9.5% of them appeared once. Of the sample, around 12% falls within the top ten clones. In the paper's terms, the time point label means: longitudinal time-point 2. The sequencing input was PBMCs. Receptors originate from a man younger than 45 in good health.

Many counts were recorded for this clonotype. The chain combines TRBV6-1 with TRBJ2-1; the match to TRBD2 covers 7 bases. The V segment lost 9 bases and the J segment 3 bases; nucleotides outside the gene matches: 5. CDR1 and CDR2 (germline): MNHNS, SASEGT. The CDR3 totals 13 residues. CDR3 sequence (DNA): TGTGCCAGTCAGTCGGGAGGCTACAATGAGCAGTTCTTC. Translating it yields CASQSGGYNEQFF.

This clonotype was observed many times. The rearrangement joins TRBV7-3 to TRBJ2-6; 9 nucleotides align to TRBD1. Germline assignment: CDR1 SGHTA and CDR2 FQGTGA. V shed 6 bases, J shed 4 bases, and the junction held 4 bases outside the gene matches. The length of the CDR3 is 15 residues. CDR3 coding DNA: TGTGCCAGCAGTATGGGACAGGGCGGGGCCAACGTCCTGACTTTC. The encoded protein is CASSMGQGGANVLTF.

This clonotype has a handful of counts. The rearrangement links TRBV27 to TRBJ2-7; possible D gene TRBD1, 5 bases. CDR3 size: 14 residues. Germline V gene data show CDR1 as MNHEY and CDR2 as SMNVEV (reference sequence). V was clipped by 6 bases and J by 2 bases, with 14 bases between them. In DNA form, the CDR3 reads TGTGCCAGCAGATCGAAGGGGAAACCCTACGAGCAGTACTTC. As protein: CASRSKGKPYEQYF.

This clonotype was recorded many times. The chain recombines TRBV9 with TRBJ1-1; D remains ambiguous. Germline V gives CDR1 SGDLS, CDR2 YYNGEE. V lost 4 bases and J lost 2, with 9 bases in between. The CDR3 has 13 amino acids. CDR3 sequence: CASSINGNTEAFF. Here the CDR3 DNA reads TGTGCCAGCAGCATAAACGGTAACACTGAAGCTTTCTTT.

In regard to this clonotype: One junction end disagrees with the germline gene, perhaps due to a read error. This chain connects TRBV29-1 to TRBJ2-1, with 14 bases matching TRBD2. CDR1 and CDR2 from the germline V gene are SQVTM and ANQGSEA. The length of the CDR3 is 16 residues. The CDR3 is CIVAKPGLAGVNEQFF. DNA of the CDR3: TGTATCGTGGCAAAACCGGGACTAGCGGGAGTAAATGAGCAGTTCTTC.

This clonotype came up many times. The chain recombines TRBV11-2 with TRBJ2-7; 10 nucleotides line up with TRBD2. The junction had 8 bases not matched to a gene; V was cut back by 1 base and J by 8 bases. CDR3 length: 15 amino acids. Germline CDR1 is SGHAT and CDR2 is FQNNGV. CDR3 in DNA: TGTGCCAGCAGCTTAGGACTAGCGGGCCCCATCCAGCAGTACTTC. Protein sequence: CASSLGLAGPIQQYF.

The chain uses TRBV27 and TRBJ2-7; 9 bases fit TRBD2. Per the germline V gene, CDR1 is MNHEY and CDR2 is SMNVEV (reference sequence). Trimming removed 3 bases from V and 0 bases from J; junction bases left unmatched: 9. The length of the CDR3 is 17 residues. In DNA form, the CDR3 reads TGTGCCAGCAGTTTGGCGGGAGGGTCCTATAGCTCCTACGAGCAGTACTTC. Its translation: CASSLAGGSYSSYEQYF.

This clonotype was seen repeatedly, ten times or more. The V gene is TRBV29-1, the J gene TRBJ1-5; D remains ambiguous. CDR1 and CDR2 (germline): SQVTM, ANQGSEA. Trimming removed 1 base at V and 6 bases at J, with 7 bases between. The length of the CDR3 is 12 residues. CDR3 coding DNA: TGCAGCGTTGAAGTGGGCGGTCAGCCCCAGCATTTT. It translates to CSVEVGGQPQHF.

Concerning this clonotype itself: Relative to the germline gene, one junction end is altered; a read error may explain this. The chain employs TRBV6-5 and TRBJ2-3, with D possibly matching TRBD2 (6 bases). This CDR3 region has 16 residues. The germline gives CDR1 MNHEY, CDR2 SVGAGI. CDR3 in amino acids: CASSSSGTGFTDTLYF. The CDR3 nucleotides are TGTGCCAGCAGTTCATCCGGGACTGGCTTCACAGATACGCTGTATTTT.

This clonotype ranks as medium-sized. V is TRBV5-1 and J is TRBJ2-5; TRBD2 matches at 7 bases. The V gene's germline CDR1 is SGHRS and CDR2 YFSETQ. The CDR3 covers 16 residues. Trimming cost V 0 bases and J 5 bases; bases outside gene matches: 10. CDR3 sequence (DNA): TGCGCCAGCAGCTTGGCCCCGACGGGAGCGGGGGAGACCCAGTACTTC. Translation gives CASSLAPTGAGETQYF.

This clonotype was counted ten times or more. This chain connects TRBV5-1 to TRBJ2-5, with D possibly being TRBD1 or TRBD2 (5 bases each). Trimming took 0 bases from V and 5 from J, leaving 14 bases between them. CDR1 is SGHRS, CDR2 YFSETQ, per germline. This CDR3 has 15 residues. CDR3 nucleotides: TGCGCCAGCAGCTTGGGGGGCTCGGTAGCGGAGACCCAGTACTTC. Protein sequence: CASSLGGSVAETQYF.

This clonotype has at least ten counts. The chain links TRBV12-3 or TRBV12-4 to TRBJ2-3; maybe TRBD2 (6 bases). This CDR3 has 14 residues. Between the trimmed V and J ends, which lost 3 bases and 6 bases, there was a span of 13 bases. The CDR3 DNA reads TGTGCCAGCAGTTTTGATAGCGGAGAGGATACGCAGTATTTT. Residues: CASSFDSGEDTQYF.

The genes are TRBV19 and TRBJ1-1; 9 bases line up with TRBD1. CDR1 is LNHDA, CDR2 SQIVND, per germline (reference sequence). CDR3 length equals 13 residues. J was trimmed by 7 bases and V by 5 bases; bases with no gene match: 5. The CDR3 DNA is TGTGCCAGTAGTCTACAGGGGGCGGATGAAGCTTTCTTT. Amino acid sequence: CASSLQGADEAFF.

At least ten counts were recorded for this clonotype. CDR3 amino acids: CASSKTGGAMGELFF. CDR3 DNA: TGTGCCAGCAGCAAAACAGGGGGCGCTATGGGGGAGCTGTTTTTT. V usage is TRBV7-8 and J usage is TRBJ2-2; the match to TRBD1 covers 9 bases. The V segment lost 5 bases and the J segment 8 bases; nucleotides outside the gene matches: 9. There are 15 residues in the CDR3. CDR1 and CDR2 (germline): SGHVS, FQNEAQ.

The V and J genes are TRBV12-3 or TRBV12-4 and TRBJ1-6; weak D call: TRBD1 (5 bases). The CDR3 runs 14 residues. V lost 7 bases to trimming and J lost 5 bases, with 12 bases between them. This chain's CDR3 is CASKMGRDNSPLHF. CDR3 sequence (DNA): TGTGCCAGCAAAATGGGGCGGGATAATTCACCCCTCCACTTT.

To note about this clonotype: A much larger clone lies one base from this, so it may be a read error. The J gene is TRBJ1-2, the V gene TRBV4-1, with 9 bases lining up with TRBD1. Per germline, CDR1 MGHRA and CDR2 YSYEKL. This CDR3 contains 14 residues. CDR3: CASRQGQGNYGYTF. Written as DNA, the CDR3 is TGCGCCAGCAGACAAGGACAGGGGAACTATGGCTACACCTTC.

At least ten counts were recorded for this clonotype. The rearrangement uses TRBV29-1 and TRBJ2-1; TRBD1 matches 10 bases. The CDR3 length is 14 residues. Germline values: CDR1 SQVTM, CDR2 ANQGSEA. The V gene end was trimmed by 4 bases and the J gene end by 4 bases; junction bases not matched to a gene: 4. CDR3 DNA: TGCAGCGTTGGGGGACAGGGGAAATACAATGAGCAGTTCTTC. It yields the protein CSVGGQGKYNEQFF.

This clonotype showed up many times. CDR3 nucleotide sequence: TGTGCCACCAGCAGTACTAAACCCGCACAGGACATAATACTCTCTGGGGCCAACGTCCTGACTTTC. Translation: CATSSTKPAQDIILSGANVLTF. The J gene is TRBJ2-6, the V gene TRBV15, with a tentative D call TRBD1 (5 bases). CDR3 size: 22 residues. V lost 3 bases and J 0 bases, leaving 27 bases between the germline ends. Germline V gives CDR1 LNHNV, CDR2 YYDKDF (reference sequence).

This clonotype was counted ten times or more. The chain is built from TRBV11-2 and TRBJ2-7; TRBD2 might be the D (6 bases). The CDR3 has 14 residues. Germline CDR1 SGHAT, CDR2 FQNNGV. The ends were cut back, 5 bases at V and 1 base at J, with 12 bases in the middle. Written as DNA, the CDR3 is TGTGCCAGCAGCCTTGGGCTAGCGTCCTACGAGCAGTACTTC. It specifies CASSLGLASYEQYF.

This clonotype was detected ten times or more. The V gene is TRBV7-2, the J gene TRBJ2-7, with D tentatively TRBD1 (6 bases). CDR1 is SGHTA and CDR2 is FQGNSA in the germline V gene. CDR3 length: 15 amino acids. V was clipped by 1 base and J by 2 bases, with 12 bases between them. The CDR3 sequence is CASSLVAGDAYEQYF. The CDR3 coding sequence is TGTGCCAGCAGCTTAGTGGCAGGGGATGCCTACGAGCAGTACTTC. Full variable domain (rest looked up from reference TRBV7-2 and TRBJ2-7): GAGVSQSPSNKVTEKGKDVELRCDPISGHTALYWYRQSLGQGLEFLIYFQGNSAPDKSGLPSDRFSAERTGGSVSTLTIQRTQQEDSAVYLCASSLVAGDAYEQYFGPGTRLTVT.

This clonotype showed up many times. V gene TRBV20-1 combines with J gene TRBJ1-2; 10 nucleotides match TRBD1. V lost 1 base, J lost 2 bases, and 10 bases stayed unmatched. CDR3 size: 17 residues. Germline CDR1 DFQATT, CDR2 SNEGSKA (reference sequence). This chain's CDR3 is CSARGGYWTGGNYGYTF. The CDR3 nucleotides are TGCAGTGCTAGAGGGGGATACTGGACAGGGGGGAACTATGGCTACACCTTC.

This clonotype was detected a few times. The V gene is TRBV5-1, the J gene TRBJ1-1; the D is unclear. CDR1 is SGHRS, CDR2 YFSETQ, per germline. The V and J ends lost 1 base and 1 base respectively, with 8 bases between them. CDR3 length equals 14 residues. The CDR3 DNA follows: TGCGCCAGCAGCTTGTTCGGGAGGAACACTGAAGCTTTCTTT. It translates to CASSLFGRNTEAFF.

This clonotype appeared many times. The chain uses TRBV5-1 and TRBJ2-3, with TRBD1 identical over 9 bases. With V trimmed by 4 bases and J by 1 base, 7 bases remained unmatched. This CDR3 is built from 16 residues. Germline V CDR1 and CDR2: SGHRS, YFSETQ. CDR3 amino acids: CASSVNTGGGTDTQYF. The CDR3 region has the DNA TGCGCCAGCAGCGTCAATACAGGGGGCGGCACAGATACGCAGTATTTT.

In its sample, this clonotype was seen many times. The chain joins TRBV7-8 to TRBJ2-7; D gene ambiguous. Germline CDR1 is SGHVS and CDR2 is FQNEAQ. The V end lost 4 bases, the J end lost 7 bases, and 11 bases lay between the germline ends. The CDR3 is 12 amino acids. The CDR3 reads CASSWQVWEQYF. Here the CDR3 DNA reads TGTGCCAGCAGCTGGCAGGTTTGGGAGCAGTACTTC. Full variable domain (remainder filled in from reference TRBV7-8 and TRBJ2-7): GAGVSQSPRYKVAKRGQDVALRCDPISGHVSLFWYQQALGQGPEFLTYFQNEAQLDKSGLPSDRFFAERPEGSVSTLKIQRTQQEDSAVYLCASSWQVWEQYFGPGTRLTVT.

This clonotype has a count of ten or more. The chain joins TRBV6-1 to TRBJ2-7, with 7 nucleotides matching TRBD2. Trimming cost V 3 bases and J 2 bases; bases outside gene matches: 4. Per the germline V gene, CDR1 is MNHNS and CDR2 is SASEGT. The CDR3 runs 14 residues. CDR3 residues: CASSEGAGPYEQYF. The CDR3 DNA follows: TGTGCCAGCAGTGAGGGAGCGGGACCCTACGAGCAGTACTTC.